The clone carrying this T cell receptor beta chain has a count of ten or more. The target antigen is unknown. As for time point: newly diagnosed GD, antithyroid drugs for less than 3 months. RNA isolated from PBMCs was used to make the TCR library. These data originate in a study of regulatory T cells in long-lasting Graves disease. Overall study results and limits: Sample size, which was small, may have reduced accuracy. A greater number of public clonotypes (around 2,700) was shared by persistent patients than by new patients (approximately 1,000). The study found lower TCR diversity in persistent Graves' patients than in newly diagnosed ones.

TCR beta libraries were built with iRepertoire HTBI primers and Arm-PCR of CDR3 regions. Each CDR3 protein gets one entry after TCRdb re-called the multiplex PCR reads with MiXCR. The table records about 400,000 distinct CDR3 sequences, 15% to 20% of them present only once. These data were likewise used in another study, on T cells in Graves' hyperthyroidism and ophthalmopathy.

This receptor was identified in a woman younger than 35 with Graves disease. This specimen was peripheral blood mononuclear cells (PBMCs), taken at new diagnosis, from a patient treated with antithyroid drugs.

CDR3: CASSDRGLLNTEAFF. Here the CDR3 DNA reads TGTGCCAGTTCGGACAGGGGGCTATTGAACACTGAAGCTTTCTTT. The chain is built from TRBV19 and TRBJ1-1; TRBD1 aligns across 11 bases. The CDR3 is 15 amino acids. Germline V gene sequence: CDR1 LNHDA, CDR2 SQIVND (reference sequence). J lost 0 bases, V lost 8 bases, and 5 bases had no gene match.